The source of this TCR beta chain is a study of CD8+ T cells in alopecia areata. Background on the study: Patients took tofacitinib for 6 to 18 months, followed by 6 drug-free months.

This CDR3 contains 17 residues. CDR1 is SQVTM, CDR2 ANQGSEA, per germline. Trimming removed 1 base from V and 10 bases from J, with 26 bases in between. Extraction of RNA preceded its reverse transcription into cDNA, which served as the sequencing template. Using immunoSEQ multiplex PCR, the repertoire was profiled, and TCRdb retains in-frame clones only, with some absent. The sample lists 120,000 to 150,000 clones; around 87% were seen once. The J gene is TRBJ2-1, the V gene TRBV29-1; possibly TRBD1 for D (5 bases). The sample here was CD8+ T cells sorted from blood, taken at week 0. The sequence came from a human donor with alopecia areata. CDR3 DNA: TGCAGCGTTGAAGCCCGGTCGTCGGATGGCAGGGAATACGAGCAGTTCTTC. This gives the protein CSVEARSSDGREYEQFF.